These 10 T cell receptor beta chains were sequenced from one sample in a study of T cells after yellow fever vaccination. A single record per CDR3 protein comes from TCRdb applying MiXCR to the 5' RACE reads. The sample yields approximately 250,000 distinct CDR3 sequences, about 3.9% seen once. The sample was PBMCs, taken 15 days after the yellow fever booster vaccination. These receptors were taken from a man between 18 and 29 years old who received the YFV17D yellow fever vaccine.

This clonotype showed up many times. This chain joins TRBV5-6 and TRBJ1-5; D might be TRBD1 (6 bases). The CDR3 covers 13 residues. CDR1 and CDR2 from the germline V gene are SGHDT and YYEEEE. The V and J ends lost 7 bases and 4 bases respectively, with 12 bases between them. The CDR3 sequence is CASSLDRNQPQHF. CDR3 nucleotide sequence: TGTGCCAGCTCACTCGACAGGAATCAGCCCCAGCATTTT.

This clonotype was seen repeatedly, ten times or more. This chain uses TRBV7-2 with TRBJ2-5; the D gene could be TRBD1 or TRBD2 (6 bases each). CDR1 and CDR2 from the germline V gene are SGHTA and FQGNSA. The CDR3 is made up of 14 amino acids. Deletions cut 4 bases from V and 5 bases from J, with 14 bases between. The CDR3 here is CASSSPGARETQYF. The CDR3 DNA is TGTGCCAGCAGCTCCCCGGGGGCCCGTGAGACCCAGTACTTC.

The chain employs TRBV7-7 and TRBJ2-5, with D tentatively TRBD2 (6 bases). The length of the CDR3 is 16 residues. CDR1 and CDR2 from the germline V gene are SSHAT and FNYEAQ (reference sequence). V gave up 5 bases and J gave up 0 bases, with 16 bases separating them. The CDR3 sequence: CASSPVPGAYQETQYF. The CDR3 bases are TGTGCCAGCAGCCCCGTTCCGGGAGCCTACCAAGAGACCCAGTACTTC.

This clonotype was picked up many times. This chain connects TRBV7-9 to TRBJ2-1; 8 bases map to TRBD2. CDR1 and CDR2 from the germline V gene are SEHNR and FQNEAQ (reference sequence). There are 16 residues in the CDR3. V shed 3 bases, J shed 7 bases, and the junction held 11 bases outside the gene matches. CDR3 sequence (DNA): TGTGCCAGCAGCTTGGGGGTGGCGACTAGCGAAAATGAGCAGTTCTTC. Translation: CASSLGVATSENEQFF. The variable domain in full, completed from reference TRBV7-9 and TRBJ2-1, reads DTGVSQNPRHKITKRGQNVTFRCDPISEHNRLYWYRQTLGQGPEFLTYFQNEAQLEKSRLLSDRFSAERPKGSFSTLEIQRTEQGDSAMYLCASSLGVATSENEQFFGPGTRLTVL.

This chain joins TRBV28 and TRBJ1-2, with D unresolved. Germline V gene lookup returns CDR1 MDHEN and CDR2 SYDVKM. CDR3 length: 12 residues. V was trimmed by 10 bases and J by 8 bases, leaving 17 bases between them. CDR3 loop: CAIQTPNDGYTF. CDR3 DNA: TGTGCCATACAGACCCCAAACGACGGCTACACCTTC.

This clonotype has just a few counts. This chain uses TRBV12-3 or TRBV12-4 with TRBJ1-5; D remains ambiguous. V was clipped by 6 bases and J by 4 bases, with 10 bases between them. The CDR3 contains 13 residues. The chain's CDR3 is CASSSVGNQPQHF. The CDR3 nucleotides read TGTGCCAGCAGCTCTGTTGGGAATCAGCCCCAGCATTTT.

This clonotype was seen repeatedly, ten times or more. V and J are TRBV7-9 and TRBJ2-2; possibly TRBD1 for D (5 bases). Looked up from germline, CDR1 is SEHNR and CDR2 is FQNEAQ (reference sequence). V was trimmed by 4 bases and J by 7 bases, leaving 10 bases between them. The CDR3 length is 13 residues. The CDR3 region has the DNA TGTGCCAGCAGCTACCCCAGGGACGGGGAGCTGTTTTTT. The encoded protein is CASSYPRDGELFF. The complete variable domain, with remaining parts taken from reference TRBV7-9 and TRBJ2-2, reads DTGVSQNPRHKITKRGQNVTFRCDPISEHNRLYWYRQTLGQGPEFLTYFQNEAQLEKSRLLSDRFSAERPKGSFSTLEIQRTEQGDSAMYLCASSYPRDGELFFGEGSRLTVL.

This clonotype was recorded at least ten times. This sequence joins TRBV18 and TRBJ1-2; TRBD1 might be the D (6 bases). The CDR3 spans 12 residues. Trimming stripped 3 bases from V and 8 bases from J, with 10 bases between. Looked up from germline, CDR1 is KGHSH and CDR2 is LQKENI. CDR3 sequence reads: CASSPGQFGYTF. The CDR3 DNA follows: TGTGCCAGCTCACCTGGACAGTTCGGCTACACCTTC.

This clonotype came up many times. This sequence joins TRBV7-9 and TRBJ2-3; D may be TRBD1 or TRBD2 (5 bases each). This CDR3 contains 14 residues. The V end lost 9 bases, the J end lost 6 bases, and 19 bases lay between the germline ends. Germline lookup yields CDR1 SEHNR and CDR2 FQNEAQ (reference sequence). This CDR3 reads CASLPGPSFDTQYF. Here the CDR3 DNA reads TGTGCCAGTTTACCGGGGCCATCTTTCGATACGCAGTATTTT.

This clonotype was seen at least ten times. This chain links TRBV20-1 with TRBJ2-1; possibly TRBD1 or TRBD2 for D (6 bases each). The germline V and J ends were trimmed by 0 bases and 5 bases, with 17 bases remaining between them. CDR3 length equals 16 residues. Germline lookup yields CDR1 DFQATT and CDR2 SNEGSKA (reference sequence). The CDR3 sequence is CSARDTGGYDHNEQFF. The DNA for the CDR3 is TGCAGTGCTAGAGATACCGGGGGCTACGACCACAATGAGCAGTTCTTC.